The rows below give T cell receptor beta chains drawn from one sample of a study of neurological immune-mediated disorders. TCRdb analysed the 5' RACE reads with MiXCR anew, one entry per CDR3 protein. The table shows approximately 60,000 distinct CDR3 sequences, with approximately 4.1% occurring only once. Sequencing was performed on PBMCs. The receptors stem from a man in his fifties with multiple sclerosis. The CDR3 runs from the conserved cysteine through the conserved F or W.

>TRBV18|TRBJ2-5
CASSPPGQKETQYF
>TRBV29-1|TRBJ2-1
CSVGPSGLAAYNEQFF
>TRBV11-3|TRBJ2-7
CASSGDSSYEQYF
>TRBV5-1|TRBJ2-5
CASSLITGTGGGTQYF
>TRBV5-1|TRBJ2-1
CASSLGRGPNYNEQFF
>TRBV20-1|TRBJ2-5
CSAADYSGGQTQYF
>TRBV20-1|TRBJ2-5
CSARVKWVPLSGEKETQYF
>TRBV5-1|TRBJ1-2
CASSHGQGARYGYTF
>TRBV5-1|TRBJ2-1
CASSGGPYNEQFF
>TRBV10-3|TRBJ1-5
CAISDRDSGGIGQHF
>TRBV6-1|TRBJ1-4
CASRYRGNSEKLFF
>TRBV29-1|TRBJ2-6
CSALGEDGANVLTF
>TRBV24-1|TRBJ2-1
CATSDVGQGTGNEQFF
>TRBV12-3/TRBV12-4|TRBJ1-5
CASSLSYQPQHF
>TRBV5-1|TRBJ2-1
CASSSPSGLYNEQFF
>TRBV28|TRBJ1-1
CASSLTAEAFF
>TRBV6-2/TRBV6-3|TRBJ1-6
CASTLHNGSPLHF
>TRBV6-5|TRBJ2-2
CASSNRDANTGELFF
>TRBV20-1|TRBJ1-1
CSARGGRGRSTEAFF
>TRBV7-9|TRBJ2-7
CASSGQGFASYEQYF
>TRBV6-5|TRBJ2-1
CASSQQGVAYNEQFF
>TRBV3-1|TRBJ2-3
CASSQRAGYTDTQYF
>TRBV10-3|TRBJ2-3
CAISDRLAGGSTQYF
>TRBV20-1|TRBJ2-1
CSAMLNEQFF
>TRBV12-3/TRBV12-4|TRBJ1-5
CASSFQGINQPQHF
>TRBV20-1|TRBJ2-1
CSARGPFHEQFF
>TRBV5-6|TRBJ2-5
CASSYGPNGGETQYF
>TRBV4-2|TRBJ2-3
CASSQDWAGGPTDTQYF
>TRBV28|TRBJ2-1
CASSWATGTGLNEQFF
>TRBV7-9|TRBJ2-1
CASTSVVGTTYNEQFF
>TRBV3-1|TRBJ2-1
CASSQGTGTPFF
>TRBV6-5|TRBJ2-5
CASSPYSGETQYF
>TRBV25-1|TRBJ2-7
CASSEIGGYEQYF
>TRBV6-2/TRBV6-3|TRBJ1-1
CASSLGTGKTEAFF
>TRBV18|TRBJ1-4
CASSPGSNEKLFF
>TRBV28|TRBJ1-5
CASSSRTGLNQPQHF
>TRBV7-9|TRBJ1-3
CAGIQTGQRNTIYF
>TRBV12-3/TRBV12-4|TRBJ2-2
CASSHRGLNTGELFF
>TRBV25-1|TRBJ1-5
CATLDDPGRNQPQNF
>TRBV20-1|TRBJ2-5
CSARALEETQYF
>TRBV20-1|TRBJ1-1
CSALPGRMNTEAFF
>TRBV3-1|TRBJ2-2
CASSQVRSGGINTGELFF
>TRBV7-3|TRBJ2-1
CASSLKLPGGSGYNEQFF
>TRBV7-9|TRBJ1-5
CASSRPGENQPQHF
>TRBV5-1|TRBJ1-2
CASSSLNSGGASYGYTF
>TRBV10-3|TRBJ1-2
CAISSWAGDGYTF
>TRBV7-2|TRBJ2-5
CASSPGQQETKYF
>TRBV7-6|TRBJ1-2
CASSPRDSRGSETF
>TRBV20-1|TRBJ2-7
CSARSARGKPYEQYF
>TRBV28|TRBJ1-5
CASSLPRPASNQPQHF
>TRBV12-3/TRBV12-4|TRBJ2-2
CASRSTGNTGELFF
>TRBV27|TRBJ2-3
CASSSPTSPSTDTQYF
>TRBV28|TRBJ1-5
CASSLFSGYQPQNF